This TCR beta chain was profiled in a study of cytomegalovirus exposure and HLA in healthy donors. Points from the study as a whole: A reported reduction in N-insertions relative to the roughly 640-donor mean was seen in an Asian-associated ancestry cluster in a later analysis. A later analysis reported that several of the most significant clusters appeared to be linked to common viral pathogens, among them Epstein-Barr virus. A later analysis linked a missense DCLRE1C variant to TCR beta V- and J-gene trimming.

As for this clone: What it binds is unknown.

The PCR was carried out with 60 Vbeta primers and 13 Jbeta primers. Data came from immunoSEQ multiplex PCR; TCRdb stores just in-frame clones and leaves some out. The data hold approximately 110,000 clones, with roughly 15% observed a single time. Healthy donors of bone marrow made up the group. Germline values: CDR1 SGHTA, CDR2 FQGNSA. The CDR3 is 15 residues long. J lost 2 bases, V lost 4 bases, and 2 bases had no gene match. The chain has TRBV7-2 and TRBJ1-5; TRBD1 aligns across 10 bases. This TCR derives from a female donor in good health and CMV-seronegative. Material: PBMCs. CDR3 bases: TGTGCCAGCAGCTGGGGACAGGGGCGCAATCAGCCCCAGCATTTT. Protein sequence: CASSWGQGRNQPQHF. Combining the CDR3 with reference TRBV7-2 and TRBJ1-5 gives the whole variable domain GAGVSQSPSNKVTEKGKDVELRCDPISGHTALYWYRQSLGQGLEFLIYFQGNSAPDKSGLPSDRFSAERTGGSVSTLTIQRTQQEDSAVYLCASSWGQGRNQPQHFGDGTRLSIL.